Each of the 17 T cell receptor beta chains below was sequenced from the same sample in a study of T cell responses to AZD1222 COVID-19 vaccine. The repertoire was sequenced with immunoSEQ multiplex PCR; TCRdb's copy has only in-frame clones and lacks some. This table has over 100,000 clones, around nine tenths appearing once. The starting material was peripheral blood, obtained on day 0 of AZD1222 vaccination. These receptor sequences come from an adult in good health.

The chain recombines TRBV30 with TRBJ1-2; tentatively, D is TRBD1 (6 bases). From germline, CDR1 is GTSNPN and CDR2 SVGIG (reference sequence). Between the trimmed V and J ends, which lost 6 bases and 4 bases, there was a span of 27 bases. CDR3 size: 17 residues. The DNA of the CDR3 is TGTGCCTGTCGGGGTGATGGTGGACCGACAGGTAGCTATGGCTACACCTTC. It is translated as CACRGDGGPTGSYGYTF. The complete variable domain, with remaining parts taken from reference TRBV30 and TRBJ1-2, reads SQTIHQWPATLVQPVGSPLSLECTVEGTSNPNLYWYRQAAGRGLQLLFYSVGIGQISSEVPQNLSASRPQDRQFILSSKKLLLSDSGFYLCACRGDGGPTGSYGYTFGSGTRLTVV.

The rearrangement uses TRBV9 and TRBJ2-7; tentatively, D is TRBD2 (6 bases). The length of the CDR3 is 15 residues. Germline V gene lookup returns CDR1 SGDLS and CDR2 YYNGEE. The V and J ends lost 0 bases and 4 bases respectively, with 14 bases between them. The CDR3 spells CASSVGRASSYEQYF. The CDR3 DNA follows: TGTGCCAGCAGCGTAGGGAGGGCCAGCTCTTACGAGCAGTACTTC. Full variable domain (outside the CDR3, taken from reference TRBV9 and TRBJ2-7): DSGVTQTPKHLITATGQRVTLRCSPRSGDLSVYWYQQSLDQGLQFLIQYYNGEERAKGNILERFSAQQFPDLHSELNLSSLELGDSALYFCASSVGRASSYEQYFGPGTRLTVT.

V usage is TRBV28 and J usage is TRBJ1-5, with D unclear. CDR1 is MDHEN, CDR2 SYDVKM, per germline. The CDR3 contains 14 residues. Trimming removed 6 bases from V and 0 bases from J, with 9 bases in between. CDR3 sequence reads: CASRVGYSNQPQHF. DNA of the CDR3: TGTGCCAGCAGAGTAGGTTATAGCAATCAGCCCCAGCATTTT.

CDR3 sequence reads: CASSELGYGYTF. CDR3 bases: TGTGCCAGCAGTGAATTGGGTTATGGCTACACCTTC. The V gene is TRBV25-1, the J gene TRBJ1-2; D remains unclear. V was clipped by 1 base and J by 5 bases, with 5 bases between them. CDR1 is MGHDK and CDR2 is SYGVNS in the germline V gene. This CDR3 is 12 amino acids long.

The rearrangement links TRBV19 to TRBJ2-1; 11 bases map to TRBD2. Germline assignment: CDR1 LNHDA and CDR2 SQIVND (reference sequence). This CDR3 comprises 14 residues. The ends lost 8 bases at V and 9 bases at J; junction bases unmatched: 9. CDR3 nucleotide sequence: TGTGCCAGTGGGGGGACTAGCGGAGAAGGTGAGCAGTTCTTC. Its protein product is CASGGTSGEGEQFF.

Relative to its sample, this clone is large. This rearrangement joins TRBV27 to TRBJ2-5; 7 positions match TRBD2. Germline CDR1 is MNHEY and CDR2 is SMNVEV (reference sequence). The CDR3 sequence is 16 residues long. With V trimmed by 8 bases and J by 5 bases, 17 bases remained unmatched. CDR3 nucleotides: TGTGCCAGCCGCGGGAGAGGGACCTTCCCTTGGGAGACCCAGTACTTC. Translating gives CASRGRGTFPWETQYF.

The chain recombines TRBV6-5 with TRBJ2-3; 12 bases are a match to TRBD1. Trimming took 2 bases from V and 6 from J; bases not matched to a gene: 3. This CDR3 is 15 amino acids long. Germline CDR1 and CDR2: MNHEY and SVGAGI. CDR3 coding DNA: TGTGCCAGCAGTTACGGGACAGGGGGCTGGGATACGCAGTATTTT. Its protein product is CASSYGTGGWDTQYF.

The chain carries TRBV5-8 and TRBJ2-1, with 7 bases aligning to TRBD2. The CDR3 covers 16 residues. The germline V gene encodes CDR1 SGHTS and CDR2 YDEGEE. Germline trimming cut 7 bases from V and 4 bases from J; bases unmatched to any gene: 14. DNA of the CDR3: TGTGCCAGCGCGCGGGGGACCCTCTTCGGATACAATGAGCAGTTCTTC. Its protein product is CASARGTLFGYNEQFF.

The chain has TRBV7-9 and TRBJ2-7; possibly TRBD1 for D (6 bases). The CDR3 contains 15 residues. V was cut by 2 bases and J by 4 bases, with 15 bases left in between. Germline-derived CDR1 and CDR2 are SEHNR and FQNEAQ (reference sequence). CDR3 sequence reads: CASSLPQGARYEQYF. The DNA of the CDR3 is TGTGCCAGCAGCTTACCACAGGGTGCTAGGTACGAGCAGTACTTC. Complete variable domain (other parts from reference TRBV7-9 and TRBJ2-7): DTGVSQNPRHKITKRGQNVTFRCDPISEHNRLYWYRQTLGQGPEFLTYFQNEAQLEKSRLLSDRFSAERPKGSFSTLEIQRTEQGDSAMYLCASSLPQGARYEQYFGPGTRLTVT.

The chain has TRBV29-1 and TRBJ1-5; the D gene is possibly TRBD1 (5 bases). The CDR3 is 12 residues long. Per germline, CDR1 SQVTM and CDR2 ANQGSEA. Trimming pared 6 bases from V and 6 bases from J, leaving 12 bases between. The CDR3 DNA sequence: TGCAGCGTCTCCAGGGCCGGTCAGCCCCAGCATTTT. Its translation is CSVSRAGQPQHF.

CDR3 protein: CATSRADRNTEAFF. As DNA, the CDR3 is TGTGCCACCAGCAGAGCCGACAGGAACACTGAAGCTTTCTTT. The chain employs TRBV15 and TRBJ1-1, with D tentatively TRBD1 (5 bases). CDR1 and CDR2 (germline): LNHNV, YYDKDF (reference sequence). The CDR3 totals 14 residues. The V end was cut by 1 base, the J end by 1 base, with 7 bases between.

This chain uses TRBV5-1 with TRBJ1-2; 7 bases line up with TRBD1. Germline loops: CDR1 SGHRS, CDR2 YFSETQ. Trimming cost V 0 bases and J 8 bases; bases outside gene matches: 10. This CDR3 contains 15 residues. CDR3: CASSLAGTGDSGYTF. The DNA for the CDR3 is TGCGCCAGCAGCTTGGCGGGAACAGGGGATAGCGGCTACACCTTC.

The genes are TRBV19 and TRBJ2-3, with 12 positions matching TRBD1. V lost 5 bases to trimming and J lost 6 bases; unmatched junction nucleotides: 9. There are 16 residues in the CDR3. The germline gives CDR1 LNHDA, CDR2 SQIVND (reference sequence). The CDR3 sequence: CASSAAGTGGADTQYF. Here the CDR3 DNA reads TGTGCCAGTAGTGCCGCCGGGACAGGGGGCGCGGATACGCAGTATTTT.

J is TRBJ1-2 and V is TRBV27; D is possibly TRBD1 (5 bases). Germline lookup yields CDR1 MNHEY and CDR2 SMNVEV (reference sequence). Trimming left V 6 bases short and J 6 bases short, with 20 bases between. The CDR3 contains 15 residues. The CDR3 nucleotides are TGTGCCAGCAGCCACTTCGTTGGGGCTAGAGATGGCTACACCTTC. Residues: CASSHFVGARDGYTF.

CDR3 sequence reads: CASSIQGSRNQPQHF. The CDR3, as DNA: TGTGCCAGTAGTATACAGGGGAGTCGAAATCAGCCCCAGCATTTT. The chain couples TRBV19 to TRBJ1-5; a possible D gene is TRBD1 (6 bases). Germline V gives CDR1 LNHDA, CDR2 SQIVND (reference sequence). V was shortened by 2 bases and J by 4 bases, with 12 bases between the two germline ends. The CDR3 is made up of 15 amino acids.

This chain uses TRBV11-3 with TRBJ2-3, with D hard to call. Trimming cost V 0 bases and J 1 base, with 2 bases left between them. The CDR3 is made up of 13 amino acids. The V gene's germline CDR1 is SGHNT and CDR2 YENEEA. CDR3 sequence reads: CASSLEGTDTQYF. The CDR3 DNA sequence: TGTGCCAGCAGCTTAGAGGGCACAGATACGCAGTATTTT.

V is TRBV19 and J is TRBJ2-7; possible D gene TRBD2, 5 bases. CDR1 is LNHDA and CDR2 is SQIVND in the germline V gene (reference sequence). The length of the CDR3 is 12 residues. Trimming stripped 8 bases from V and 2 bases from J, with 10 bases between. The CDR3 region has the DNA TGTGCCAGTGCCAGCGGTCCCTACGAGCAGTACTTC. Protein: CASASGPYEQYF.